The 25 T cell receptor beta chains reported below all come from one sample, sequenced in a study of cytomegalovirus exposure and HLA in healthy donors. Researchers ran the PCR with 60 Vbeta and 13 Jbeta primers. Data came from immunoSEQ multiplex PCR; TCRdb stores just in-frame clones and leaves some out. The sample has roughly 200,000 clones, 85% seen once. Material: PBMCs. The receptors shown here come from a woman between 45 and 60 years old in good health and CMV-seronegative.

This clone occurred once. The chain recombines TRBV19 with TRBJ1-1, with TRBD1 identical over 8 bases. Germline loops: CDR1 LNHDA, CDR2 SQIVND (reference sequence). V shed 7 bases, J shed 1 base, and the junction held 8 bases outside the gene matches. The CDR3 spans 15 residues. CDR3 sequence: CASTRQGTRNTEAFF. CDR3 DNA: TGTGCCAGTACTAGACAGGGGACGAGGAACACTGAAGCTTTCTTT. The full variable domain, completed using reference TRBV19 and TRBJ1-1, is DGGITQSPKYLFRKEGQNVTLSCEQNLNHDAMYWYRQDPGQGLRLIYYSQIVNDFQKGDIAEGYSVSREKKESFPLTVTSAQKNPTAFYLCASTRQGTRNTEAFFGQGTRLTVV.

The V gene is TRBV5-1, the J gene TRBJ1-4, with 7 bases lining up with TRBD1. V was pared by 1 base and J by 9 bases, with 6 bases of the junction left unmatched. The germline V gene has CDR1 SGHRS and CDR2 YFSETQ. The CDR3 covers 14 residues. Here the CDR3 reads CASSLRQGAQKLFF. The CDR3 DNA reads TGCGCCAGCAGCTTGCGACAGGGCGCCCAAAAACTGTTTTTT. The full variable domain, its missing parts supplied by reference TRBV5-1 and TRBJ1-4, is KAGVTQTPRYLIKTRGQQVTLSCSPISGHRSVSWYQQTPGQGLQFLFEYFSETQRNKGNFPGRFSGRQFSNSRSEMNVSTLELGDSALYLCASSLRQGAQKLFFGSGTQLSVL.

This clone came up a few times. CDR3 DNA: TGCGCCAGCAGCCCCCAATTAGCGGGAGGCCCCTACGAGCAGTACTTC. Amino acids: CASSPQLAGGPYEQYF. The chain carries TRBV5-1 and TRBJ2-5, with 10 bases fitting TRBD2. The assigned J gene may be wrong: the sequence end matches TRBJ2-7 better. Per the germline V gene, CDR1 is SGHRS and CDR2 is YFSETQ. The CDR3 has 16 residues.

The chain links TRBV27 to TRBJ2-5, with a tentative D call TRBD1 (6 bases). Germline V lookup: CDR1 MNHEY, CDR2 SMNVEV (reference sequence). This CDR3 contains 16 residues. V lost 5 bases to trimming and J lost 5 bases, with 21 bases between them. In DNA, the CDR3 is TGTGCCAGCAGTCCTTACGGACAGTCCCGCGGGGAGACCCAGTACTTC. Translation: CASSPYGQSRGETQYF.

V usage is TRBV7-8 and J usage is TRBJ2-7; possible D gene TRBD2, 6 bases. Germline V CDR1 and CDR2: SGHVS, FQNEAQ. V lost 7 bases and J 4 bases, leaving 17 bases between the germline ends. This CDR3 region has 14 residues. CDR3 bases: TGTGCCAGCACCAACCGACTAGGGAGGTACGAGCAGTACTTC. Protein product: CASTNRLGRYEQYF.

This clone was observed a handful of times. This chain links TRBV6-5 with TRBJ1-1; D remains ambiguous. Per the germline V gene, CDR1 is MNHEY and CDR2 is SVGAGI. The CDR3 consists of 13 residues. The V gene lost 6 bases and the J gene lost 3 bases, with 11 bases spanning the gap. CDR3 coding DNA: TGTGCCAGCAGCCCGACTGGTTACACTGAAGCTTTCTTT. Its protein is CASSPTGYTEAFF.

There are a few counts of this clone. The chain has TRBV5-6 and TRBJ2-1, with 8 bases that match TRBD2. The germline V gene encodes CDR1 SGHDT and CDR2 YYEEEE. The CDR3 totals 16 residues. The V gene end was trimmed by 0 bases and the J gene end by 8 bases; junction bases not matched to a gene: 10. CDR3 bases: TGTGCCAGCAGCTTGGTGGGTAGCGGGATCTGGCATGAGCAGTTCTTC. It encodes CASSLVGSGIWHEQFF.

J is TRBJ2-3 and V is TRBV4-1; D may be TRBD2 (5 bases). Trimming removed 1 base from V and 3 bases from J, with 14 bases in between. Germline CDR1 reads MGHRA; CDR2 reads YSYEKL. The CDR3 length is 16 residues. CDR3 region: CASSQAAVGVTDTQYF. The CDR3 nucleotides are TGCGCCAGCAGCCAAGCCGCTGTGGGAGTGACAGATACGCAGTATTTT.

The chain carries TRBV5-1 and TRBJ2-1, with TRBD2 matching 13 bases. The CDR3 is 17 amino acids. Germline V gene lookup returns CDR1 SGHRS and CDR2 YFSETQ. Unmatched junction bases numbered 11, after V lost 3 bases and J lost 8 bases. CDR3: CASSSNAGLAGADEQFF. The CDR3 nucleotides read TGCGCCAGCAGCTCCAACGCCGGACTAGCGGGAGCCGATGAGCAGTTCTTC. Variable domain in full (rest from reference TRBV5-1 and TRBJ2-1): KAGVTQTPRYLIKTRGQQVTLSCSPISGHRSVSWYQQTPGQGLQFLFEYFSETQRNKGNFPGRFSGRQFSNSRSEMNVSTLELGDSALYLCASSSNAGLAGADEQFFGPGTRLTVL.

This clone has a handful of counts. V and J are TRBV7-9 and TRBJ2-3; 10 nucleotides agree with TRBD2. Germline CDR1 and CDR2: SEHNR and FQNEAQ (reference sequence). There are 17 residues in the CDR3. The V segment lost 5 bases and the J segment 4 bases; nucleotides outside the gene matches: 12. CDR3 residues: CASSHFGLAGAADTQYF. The CDR3 region has the DNA TGTGCCAGCAGCCACTTTGGGCTAGCGGGAGCCGCAGATACGCAGTATTTT. The variable domain in full, with the rest retrieved from reference TRBV7-9 and TRBJ2-3, is DTGVSQNPRHKITKRGQNVTFRCDPISEHNRLYWYRQTLGQGPEFLTYFQNEAQLEKSRLLSDRFSAERPKGSFSTLEIQRTEQGDSAMYLCASSHFGLAGAADTQYFGPGTRLTVL.

The rearrangement uses TRBV4-2 and TRBJ2-7; TRBD2 is a possible D gene (6 bases). Deletions cut 1 base from V and 0 bases from J, with 13 bases between. This CDR3 has 16 residues. Germline assignment: CDR1 LGHNA and CDR2 YNFKEQ. The CDR3 DNA is TGTGCCAGCAGCCAAGGGAGGGAGCATAGCTCCTACGAGCAGTACTTC. This codes for CASSQGREHSSYEQYF.

V usage is TRBV7-8 and J usage is TRBJ2-1; 7 nucleotides line up with TRBD1. Germline-derived CDR1 and CDR2 are SGHVS and FQNEAQ. With V trimmed by 6 bases and J by 3 bases, 14 bases remained unmatched. This CDR3 has 17 residues. The CDR3 loop is CASSPGDEGAFYNEQFF. The CDR3 DNA reads TGTGCCAGCAGTCCCGGCGACGAGGGGGCTTTCTACAATGAGCAGTTCTTC.

V and J are TRBV6-5 and TRBJ2-2, with 8 positions matching TRBD1. The CDR3 extends over 15 amino acids. Trimming removed 2 bases from V and 4 bases from J; junction bases left unmatched: 3. Germline lookup yields CDR1 MNHEY and CDR2 SVGAGI. The CDR3 region is CASSYQTGVTGELFF. The DNA for the CDR3 is TGTGCCAGCAGTTACCAGACAGGGGTCACCGGGGAGCTGTTTTTT.

The chain employs TRBV6-6 and TRBJ1-5; D unresolved. Trimming removed 8 bases at V and 2 bases at J, with 10 bases between. CDR1 is MNHNY and CDR2 is SVGAGI in the germline V gene (reference sequence). The CDR3 runs to 13 residues. CDR3 sequence reads: CASGLGGNQPQHF. CDR3 DNA sequence: TGTGCCAGCGGACTCGGGGGCAATCAGCCCCAGCATTTT.

V is TRBV30 and J is TRBJ1-2; D gene unclear. The CDR3 contains 15 residues. V lost 2 bases and J lost 4, with 17 bases in between. The V gene's germline CDR1 is GTSNPN and CDR2 SVGIG (reference sequence). The CDR3 reads CAWSSPRVAFYGYTF. CDR3 DNA sequence: TGTGCCTGGAGTAGTCCCCGGGTAGCTTTCTATGGCTACACCTTC.

The J gene is TRBJ1-2, the V gene TRBV6-5; TRBD1 might be the D (6 bases). The CDR3 length is 14 residues. Per the germline V gene, CDR1 is MNHEY and CDR2 is SVGAGI. Trimming cost V 2 bases and J 4 bases, with 11 bases left between them. CDR3 bases: TGTGCCAGCAGTTACAACAGGGAGGGCTATGGCTACACCTTC. Its translation: CASSYNREGYGYTF.

In this sample, this clone turned up once. This chain connects TRBV6-6 to TRBJ2-5, with D perhaps TRBD2 (6 bases). Germline CDR1 is MNHNY and CDR2 is SVGAGI (reference sequence). This CDR3 is 16 amino acids long. Trimming removed 1 base from V and 1 base from J, with 13 bases in between. In DNA form, the CDR3 reads TGTGCCAGCAGTTACTTTTTGGGGGGAGGCCAAGAGACCCAGTACTTC. Translation: CASSYFLGGGQETQYF.

This clone was detected only once. The rearrangement uses TRBV19 and TRBJ1-2, with D tentatively TRBD1 (6 bases). Germline V CDR1 and CDR2: LNHDA, SQIVND (reference sequence). Trimming left V 7 bases short and J 4 bases short, with 13 bases between. This CDR3 region has 13 residues. The CDR3 loop reads CASNRQATYGYTF. The CDR3, as DNA: TGTGCCAGTAATCGACAGGCTACCTATGGCTACACCTTC.

This chain joins TRBV6-1 and TRBJ1-1; no clear D gene. The length of the CDR3 is 14 residues. The V and J ends lost 0 bases and 5 bases respectively, with 10 bases between them. Germline V gives CDR1 MNHNS, CDR2 SASEGT. The CDR3 nucleotides are TGTGCCAGCAGTGAAGCGGGCAGCGGGACTGAAGCTTTCTTT. This sequence encodes CASSEAGSGTEAFF.

The chain joins TRBV5-1 to TRBJ2-1; D call uncertain. The CDR3 totals 11 residues. V gave up 4 bases and J gave up 5 bases, with 4 bases separating them. Per germline, CDR1 SGHRS and CDR2 YFSETQ. For the CDR3, the DNA is TGCGCCAGCAGCCCCGACAATGAGCAGTTCTTC. Residues: CASSPDNEQFF.

This clone came up a few times. This chain connects TRBV15 to TRBJ1-5; 7 bases map to TRBD1. Germline CDR1 LNHNV, CDR2 YYDKDF (reference sequence). J gave up 2 bases and V 1 base, and 8 bases lay outside the gene matches. CDR3 length: 17 residues. CDR3 sequence: CATSRAHRGGGNQPQHF. CDR3 nucleotides: TGTGCCACCAGCAGAGCCCACAGAGGGGGCGGCAATCAGCCCCAGCATTTT.

The chain links TRBV10-2 to TRBJ2-7; possible D gene TRBD2, 5 bases. Trimming removed 3 bases at V and 4 bases at J, with 10 bases between. Germline V gives CDR1 WSHSY, CDR2 SAAADI. CDR3 size: 13 residues. The CDR3 DNA sequence: TGCGCCAGCAGTGATCGGACGGGATACGAGCAGTACTTC. Its translation: CASSDRTGYEQYF.

This chain links TRBV2 with TRBJ1-5; perhaps TRBD1 as D (5 bases). Germline V gene data show CDR1 as SNHLY and CDR2 as FYNNEI. The CDR3 runs to 16 residues. Trimming stripped 6 bases from V and 1 base from J, with 16 bases between. The CDR3 bases are TGTGCCAGCAGGGCGGGAGGGGAAAGGAGCAATCAGCCCCAGCATTTT. Its protein product is CASRAGGERSNQPQHF.

The chain combines TRBV28 with TRBJ2-2; 7 bases fit TRBD2. The CDR3 consists of 16 residues. V trimming: 6 bases; J trimming: 3 bases; junction bases outside the gene matches: 10. CDR1 is MDHEN and CDR2 is SYDVKM in the germline V gene. The CDR3 DNA sequence: TGTGCCAGCAGCCCTTGGGGGGGAGGGTACACCGGGGAGCTGTTTTTT. Protein product: CASSPWGGGYTGELFF.

The chain recombines TRBV11-1 with TRBJ2-7; 9 nucleotides match TRBD1. The ends lost 4 bases at V and 2 bases at J; junction bases unmatched: 3. This CDR3 is 14 amino acids long. Per the germline V gene, CDR1 is SGHAT and CDR2 is FQDESV (reference sequence). Here the CDR3 reads CASSSRQGAYEQYF. DNA for the CDR3: TGTGCCAGCAGCTCAAGACAGGGGGCCTACGAGCAGTACTTC. Using reference TRBV11-1 and TRBJ2-7 for the parts outside the CDR3, the full variable domain is EAEVAQSPRYKITEKSQAVAFWCDPISGHATLYWYRQILGQGPELLVQFQDESVVDDSQLPKDRFSAERLKGVDSTLKIQPAELGDSAMYLCASSSRQGAYEQYFGPGTRLTVT.